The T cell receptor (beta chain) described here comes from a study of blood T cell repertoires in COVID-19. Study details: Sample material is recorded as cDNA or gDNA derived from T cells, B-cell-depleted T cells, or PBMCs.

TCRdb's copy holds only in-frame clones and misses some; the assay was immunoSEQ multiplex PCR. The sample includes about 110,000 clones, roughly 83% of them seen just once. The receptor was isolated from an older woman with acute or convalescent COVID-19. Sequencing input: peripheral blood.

The CDR3 bases are TGTGCCATCAGTGACCGGACAGATACGCAGTATTTT. This translates into CAISDRTDTQYF. This rearrangement joins TRBV10-3 to TRBJ2-3, with unresolved D. Germline assignment: CDR1 ENHRY and CDR2 SYGVKD. The CDR3 totals 12 residues. V was cut by 3 bases and J by 3 bases, with 4 bases left in between.